This TCR beta chain derives from a study of post-analysis software for immune sequencing data. The CDR3 sequence is 14 residues long. Trimming removed 4 bases from V and 2 bases from J, with 15 bases in between. From germline, CDR1 is SQVTM and CDR2 ANQGSEA. Points from the study as a whole: Clustering by F measure revealed strong co-clustering among samples prepared together in one batch. Comparison of patients with controls showed roughly five TRBV segments more frequent in patients, TRBV5-6, TRBV5-1 and TRBV20-1 among them.

This clonotype was seen a few times. Antigen specificity is unknown. Unique molecular identifiers tagged the TCR beta cDNA libraries. Yield was approximately 500,000 cDNA molecules from around 0.96 to 9.9 million T cells. TCRdb re-called the PCR reads with MiXCR, one entry per CDR3 protein. The repertoire has 350,000 to 450,000 distinct CDR3 sequences, 30% to 40% of them found once; the top ten carry 7.6%. The receptor's source is a girl aged 2 to 9 with multiple sclerosis. The specimen was blood. The chain joins TRBV29-1 to TRBJ2-7; unclear D gene. CDR3: CSVAGRSEPYEQYF. CDR3 in DNA: TGCAGCGTTGCCGGGCGGTCCGAACCCTACGAGCAGTACTTC.